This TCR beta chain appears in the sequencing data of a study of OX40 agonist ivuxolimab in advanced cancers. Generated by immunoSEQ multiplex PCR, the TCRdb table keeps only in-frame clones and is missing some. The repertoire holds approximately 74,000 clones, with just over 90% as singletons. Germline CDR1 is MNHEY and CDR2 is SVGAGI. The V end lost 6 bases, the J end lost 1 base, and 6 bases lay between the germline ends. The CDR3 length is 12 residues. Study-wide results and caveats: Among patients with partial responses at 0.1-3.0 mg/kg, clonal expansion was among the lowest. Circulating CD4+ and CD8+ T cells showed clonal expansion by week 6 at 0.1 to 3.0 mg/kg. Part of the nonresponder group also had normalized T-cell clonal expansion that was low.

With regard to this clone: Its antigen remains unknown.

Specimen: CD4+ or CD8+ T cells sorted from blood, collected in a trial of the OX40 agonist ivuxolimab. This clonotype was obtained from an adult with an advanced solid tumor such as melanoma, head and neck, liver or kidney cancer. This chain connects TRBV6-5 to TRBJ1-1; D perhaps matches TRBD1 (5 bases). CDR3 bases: TGTGCCAGCAGCACAGGGAACACTGAAGCTTTCTTT. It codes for CASSTGNTEAFF.